The sequence of this T cell receptor (beta chain) was determined in a study of T-cell reconstitution after alpha-beta-depleted transplantation in children listed by TCRdb under 2016. About the full investigation: Using TCR repertoire profiling, the study followed T-cell immune reconstitution in a quantitative way in children after TCRalphabeta/CD19-depleted allogeneic hematopoietic cell transplantation.

The germline V gene (reference sequence) yields DFQATT for CDR1 and SNEGSKA for CDR2. Measured from the cysteine to the phenylalanine, the CDR3 is 14 residues long. The only DNA kept is the CDR3, 42 bases in frame from the first base. The junction shows trimming of 4 bases on V and 3 bases on J, plus 15 bases between the germline ends. Study-level results and caveats: The apparently early alphabetaT-cell count recovery about two months after transplant was reportedly dependent on only several hundred rapidly expanded clones derived from non-depleted graft cells. Over subsequent months, a decline in hyperexpanded clone frequencies was noted, and after one year, T-cell counts and TCRbeta diversity were mostly ascribed to newly produced T cells. In some patients, the high TCRbeta diversity seen at day 60 was put down to recipient T cells and intrathymic progenitors that had survived conditioning.

The sample's treatment or condition label, in plain terms: allogeneic hematopoietic cell transplantation with graft depleted of TCRalphabeta T cells and CD19 B cells. The transplant recipients were children given TCRalphabeta/CD19-depleted allogeneic hematopoietic cell grafts. The library was produced with PCR. The instrument given in TCRdb is Illumina HiSeq 2500. TCR libraries were prepared with molecular barcoding, using unique molecular identifiers to normalize TCRbeta repertoire quantification. In TCRdb, the public reads were trimmed at Q25 with fastp and aligned with MiXCR, with productive beta chains retained. Rows with one shared CDR3 protein collapse into an entry with the most common genes and DNA. This sample has over 200,000 distinct CDR3 sequences in its table, and about 8.7% of those were observed once. The leading ten clones occupy about 40% of the sample. This clonotype was found many times. Its antigen is currently not known. No per-base quality is available; no much larger clone lies one base away.

This clonotype originated in a male patient aged 2-9 years who had a stem cell transplant for acute myeloid leukemia, so the T cells may come from the graft donor. Sequenced material: PBMCs, mostly from graft donor cells, taken 360 days after TCRalphabeta/CD19-depleted stem cell transplant. The V and J segments used are TRBV20-1 and TRBJ2-5; a weak D assignment points to TRBD2 (6 bases agree). The CDR3 region reads CSANRDSLKETQYF. The nucleotide sequence reads as follows: TGCAGTGCTAACCGGGACTCCTTAAAAGAGACCCAGTACTTC.